What follows describes a single TCR beta chain. In the original workflow: A per-sample median of 95,638 TCRs was observed, with counts ranging from about 23,224 to 700,000. TCRdb reanalysed the RACE reads using MiXCR and keeps one entry per CDR3 protein. None of the V and J calls come from the authors' own analysis; TCRdb made them. The sample has 84,000 or so distinct CDR3 sequences, approximately 10% seen once. The CDR3 runs to 14 residues. The germline V gene encodes CDR1 MNHEY and CDR2 SVGEGT. V was shortened by 7 bases and J by 8 bases, with 17 bases between the two germline ends. The sample originates from a study of human T cells and chemical hapten exposure. Time point indicated: patch test 2, 6 weeks after DPC sensitization. This sample's treatment: therapeutic diphenylcyclopropenone sensitization with weekly scalp DPC. Unfractionated whole blood was the source of the extracted total RNA.

This chain joins TRBV6-2 or TRBV6-3 and TRBJ1-4; possible D gene TRBD1, 6 bases. Source: whole blood, taken in connection with sensitization to the hapten diphenylcyclopropenone (DPC). This TCR was sampled from a woman aged 25 to 39 with alopecia areata. Some clones in this sample may be carry-over from other donors' samples. The CDR3 nucleotides read TGTGCCAGCACCCTCGACAGGTGGAAAGAAAAACTGTTTTTT. It encodes CASTLDRWKEKLFF.